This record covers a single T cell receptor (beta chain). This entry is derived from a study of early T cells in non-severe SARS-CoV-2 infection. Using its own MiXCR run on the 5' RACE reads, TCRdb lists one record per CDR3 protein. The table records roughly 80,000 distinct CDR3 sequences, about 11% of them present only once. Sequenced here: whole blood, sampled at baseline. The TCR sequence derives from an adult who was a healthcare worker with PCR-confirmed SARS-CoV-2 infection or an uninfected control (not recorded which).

CDR3 coding DNA: TGTGCCAGCAGCCGAGGCGCCTACCAAGAGACCCAGTACTTC. Protein sequence: CASSRGAYQETQYF. The chain carries TRBV11-2 and TRBJ2-5; D is unresolved. CDR1 and CDR2 from the germline V gene are SGHAT and FQNNGV. This CDR3 is 14 amino acids long. V lost 5 bases and J lost 0, with 10 bases in between.